These T cell receptor beta chains were read from a single sample in a study of shared clonotypes between healthy human individuals. Profiled with immunoSEQ multiplex PCR; TCRdb holds only in-frame clones, not every one. The sample includes 1.5 million to 2.5 million clones, roughly 95% of them seen just once. Material for sequencing was naive CD8+ T cells sorted from blood. Source of these receptors: a man aged 18 to 35 in good health. CDR3s include the opening cysteine and the closing phenylalanine or tryptophan. Size is stated for part of the rows, as once, few or many counts, or as a class when the clone is expanded.

V gene | clone size | CDR3 protein
TRBV27 | NA | CASSFLQSTDTQYF
TRBV28 | once | CASREVDNYEQYF
TRBV13 | NA | CASSSLQETQYF
TRBV30 | NA | CAWSGTGSPGPNTGELFF
TRBV9 | NA | CASSATQGVREKLFF
TRBV28 | NA | CASSSYPGLADPGANVLTF
TRBV27 | once | CASSILRVGGTNHEQFF
TRBV27 | NA | CASGIAGGPYEQYF
TRBV2 | once | CASRTGNMETQYF
TRBV29-1 | NA | CSALLAGGVNEQFF
TRBV7-9 | NA | CASSTWETRYTDTQYF
TRBV4-3 | NA | CASSQIAGSSYNEQFF
TRBV27 | NA | CASSSSLWGHNEQFF
TRBV7-9 | NA | CASSFYSSTDTQYF
TRBV4-2 | NA | CASSQGGLGLAYDEQYF
TRBV2 | NA | CASSYGGESSYNEQFF